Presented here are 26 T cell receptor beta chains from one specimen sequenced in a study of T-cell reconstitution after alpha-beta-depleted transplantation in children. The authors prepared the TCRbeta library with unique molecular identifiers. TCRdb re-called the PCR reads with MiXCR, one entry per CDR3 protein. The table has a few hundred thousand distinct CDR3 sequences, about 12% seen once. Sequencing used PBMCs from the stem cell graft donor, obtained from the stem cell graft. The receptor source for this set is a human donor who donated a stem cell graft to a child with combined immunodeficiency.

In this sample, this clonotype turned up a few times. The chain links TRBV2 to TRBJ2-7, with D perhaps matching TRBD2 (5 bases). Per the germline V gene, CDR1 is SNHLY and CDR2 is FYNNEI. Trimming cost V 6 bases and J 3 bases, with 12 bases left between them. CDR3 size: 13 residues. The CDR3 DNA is TGTGCCAGCAGGGTAACTAGGAGCTACGAGCAGTACTTC. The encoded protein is CASRVTRSYEQYF.

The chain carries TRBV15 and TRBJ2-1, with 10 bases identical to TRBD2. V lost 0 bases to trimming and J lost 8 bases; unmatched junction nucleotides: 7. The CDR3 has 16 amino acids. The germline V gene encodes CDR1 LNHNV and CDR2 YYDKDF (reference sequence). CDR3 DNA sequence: TGTGCCACCAGCAGAGAAGAGCTAGCGGGAGTCTATGAGCAGTTCTTC. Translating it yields CATSREELAGVYEQFF.

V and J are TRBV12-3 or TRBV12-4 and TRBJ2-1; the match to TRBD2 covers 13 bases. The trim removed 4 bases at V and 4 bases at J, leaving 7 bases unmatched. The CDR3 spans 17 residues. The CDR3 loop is CASSSLAGGPQYNEQFF. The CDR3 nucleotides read TGTGCCAGCAGTTCACTAGCGGGGGGGCCCCAATACAATGAGCAGTTCTTC.

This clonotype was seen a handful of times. The CDR3 coding sequence is TGTGCCAGCAGCAAAACGGGAGAGACGCAGTATTTT. It yields the protein CASSKTGETQYF. V is TRBV7-3 and J is TRBJ2-3; possibly TRBD2 for D (6 bases). Germline lookup yields CDR1 SGHTA and CDR2 FQGTGA. The CDR3 is 12 amino acids. V dropped 5 bases and J dropped 9 bases, with 12 bases sitting between them.

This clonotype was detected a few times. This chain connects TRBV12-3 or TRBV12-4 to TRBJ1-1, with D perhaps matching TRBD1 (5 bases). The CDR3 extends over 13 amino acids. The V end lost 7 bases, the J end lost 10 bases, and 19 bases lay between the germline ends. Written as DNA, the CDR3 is TGTGCCAGCACCTACTGGGGGGTCGGGGGAGCTTTCTTT. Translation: CASTYWGVGGAFF.

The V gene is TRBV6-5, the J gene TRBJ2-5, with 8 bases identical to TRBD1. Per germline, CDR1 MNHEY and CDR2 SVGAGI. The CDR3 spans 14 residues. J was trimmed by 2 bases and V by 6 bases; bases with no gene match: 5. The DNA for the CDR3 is TGTGCCAGCAGACCAAACAGGGGGCAAGAGACCCAGTACTTC. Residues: CASRPNRGQETQYF.

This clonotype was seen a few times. CDR3 amino acids: CASSGGFPLSYYGYTF. CDR3 nucleotides: TGTGCCAGCAGCGGCGGCTTCCCCCTTTCGTACTATGGCTACACCTTC. The chain combines TRBV9 with TRBJ1-2; D call uncertain. The CDR3 loop spans 16 amino acids. Trimming cost V 3 bases and J 3 bases, with 18 bases left between them. Germline lookup yields CDR1 SGDLS and CDR2 YYNGEE.

The CDR3 nucleotides are TGTGCCAGCTGTCCCCAGGGGTTACTAGCGGGGTTGAGATACAATGAGCAGTTCTTC. The encoded protein is CASCPQGLLAGLRYNEQFF. The chain employs TRBV2 and TRBJ2-1; the match to TRBD2 covers 10 bases. The CDR3 covers 19 residues. Trimming removed 8 bases from V and 4 bases from J; junction bases left unmatched: 20. Germline V gives CDR1 SNHLY, CDR2 FYNNEI.

Here the CDR3 reads CASSPGQGEAYGYTF. Here the CDR3 DNA reads TGCGCCAGCAGCCCGGGACAGGGAGAAGCGTATGGCTACACCTTC. The V gene is TRBV5-1, the J gene TRBJ1-2, with TRBD1 matching 9 bases. Germline CDR1 is SGHRS and CDR2 is YFSETQ. This CDR3 has 15 residues. Germline trimming cut 4 bases from V and 5 bases from J; bases unmatched to any gene: 9.

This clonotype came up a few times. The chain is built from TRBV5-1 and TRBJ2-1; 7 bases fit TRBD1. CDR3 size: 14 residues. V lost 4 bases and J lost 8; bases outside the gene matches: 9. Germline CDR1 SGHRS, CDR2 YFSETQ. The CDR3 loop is CASSTGQSADEQFF. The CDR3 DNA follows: TGCGCCAGCAGCACGGGACAGTCGGCTGATGAGCAGTTCTTC.

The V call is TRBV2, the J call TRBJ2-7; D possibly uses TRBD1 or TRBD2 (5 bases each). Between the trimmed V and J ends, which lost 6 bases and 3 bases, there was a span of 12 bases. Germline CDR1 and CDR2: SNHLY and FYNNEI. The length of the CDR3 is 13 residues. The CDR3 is CASSEGPDYEQYF. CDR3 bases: TGTGCCAGCAGCGAGGGACCGGACTACGAGCAGTACTTC.

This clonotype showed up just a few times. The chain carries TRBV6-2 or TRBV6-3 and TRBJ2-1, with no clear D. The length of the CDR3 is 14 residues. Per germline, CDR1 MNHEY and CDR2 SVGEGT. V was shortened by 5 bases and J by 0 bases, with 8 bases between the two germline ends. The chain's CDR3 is CASSVQSSYNEQFF. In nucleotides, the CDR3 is TGTGCCAGCAGTGTACAGAGCTCCTACAATGAGCAGTTCTTC.

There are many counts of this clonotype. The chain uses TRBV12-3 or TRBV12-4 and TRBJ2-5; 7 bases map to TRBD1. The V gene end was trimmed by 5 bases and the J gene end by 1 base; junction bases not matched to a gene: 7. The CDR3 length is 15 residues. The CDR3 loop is CASSVTGSGQETQYF. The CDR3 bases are TGTGCCAGCAGTGTGACAGGGAGCGGCCAAGAGACCCAGTACTTC.

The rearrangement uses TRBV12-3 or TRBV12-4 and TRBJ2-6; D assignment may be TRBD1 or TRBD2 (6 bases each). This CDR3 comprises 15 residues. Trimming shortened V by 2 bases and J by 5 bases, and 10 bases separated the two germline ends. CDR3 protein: CASSLSGAWANVLTF. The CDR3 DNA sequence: TGTGCCAGCAGTTTATCGGGGGCCTGGGCCAACGTCCTGACTTTC.

The CDR3 region has the DNA TGTGCCAGCAGCCCTACGGTCACCTCAGAAAAACTGTTTTTT. This encodes CASSPTVTSEKLFF. This chain links TRBV7-2 with TRBJ1-4; unclear D gene. The germline V gene has CDR1 SGHTA and CDR2 FQGNSA. The CDR3 consists of 14 residues. With 5 bases removed from V and 8 bases from J, the gap between germline ends came to 15 bases. Variable domain in full (rest from reference TRBV7-2 and TRBJ1-4): GAGVSQSPSNKVTEKGKDVELRCDPISGHTALYWYRQSLGQGLEFLIYFQGNSAPDKSGLPSDRFSAERTGGSVSTLTIQRTQQEDSAVYLCASSPTVTSEKLFFGSGTQLSVL.

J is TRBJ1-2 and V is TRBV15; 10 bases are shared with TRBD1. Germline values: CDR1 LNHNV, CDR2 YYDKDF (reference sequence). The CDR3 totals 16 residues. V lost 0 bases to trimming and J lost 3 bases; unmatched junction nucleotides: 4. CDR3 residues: CATSRDKTGGDYGYTF. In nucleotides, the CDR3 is TGTGCCACCAGCAGAGATAAGACAGGGGGCGACTATGGCTACACCTTC.

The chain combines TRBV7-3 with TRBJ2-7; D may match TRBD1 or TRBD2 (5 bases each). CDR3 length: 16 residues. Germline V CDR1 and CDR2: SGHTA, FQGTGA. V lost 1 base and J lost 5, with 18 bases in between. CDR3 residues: CASSLMGDAGFDEQYF. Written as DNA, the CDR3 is TGTGCCAGCAGCTTAATGGGAGATGCAGGGTTCGACGAGCAGTACTTC.

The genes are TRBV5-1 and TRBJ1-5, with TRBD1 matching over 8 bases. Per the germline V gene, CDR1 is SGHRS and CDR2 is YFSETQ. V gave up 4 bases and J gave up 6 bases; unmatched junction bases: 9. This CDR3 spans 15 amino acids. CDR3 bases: TGCGCCAGCAGCCCGACAGGGGTGGTGAGTCAGCCCCAGCATTTT. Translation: CASSPTGVVSQPQHF.

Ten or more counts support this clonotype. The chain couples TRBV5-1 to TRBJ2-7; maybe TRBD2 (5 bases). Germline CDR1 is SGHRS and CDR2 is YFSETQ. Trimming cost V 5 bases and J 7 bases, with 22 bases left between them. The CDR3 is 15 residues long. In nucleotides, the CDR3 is TGCGCCAGCAGACCGGAAGGGATCTCACCGGGGGAGCAGTACTTC. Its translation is CASRPEGISPGEQYF.

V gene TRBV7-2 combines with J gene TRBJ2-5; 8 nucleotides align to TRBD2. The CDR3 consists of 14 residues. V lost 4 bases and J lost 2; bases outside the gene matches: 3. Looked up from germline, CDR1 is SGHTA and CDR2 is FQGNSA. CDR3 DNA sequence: TGTGCCAGCAGCTCTAGCGGGCCTCAAGAGACCCAGTACTTC. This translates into CASSSSGPQETQYF. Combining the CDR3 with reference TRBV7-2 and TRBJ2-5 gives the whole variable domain GAGVSQSPSNKVTEKGKDVELRCDPISGHTALYWYRQSLGQGLEFLIYFQGNSAPDKSGLPSDRFSAERTGGSVSTLTIQRTQQEDSAVYLCASSSSGPQETQYFGPGTRLLVL.

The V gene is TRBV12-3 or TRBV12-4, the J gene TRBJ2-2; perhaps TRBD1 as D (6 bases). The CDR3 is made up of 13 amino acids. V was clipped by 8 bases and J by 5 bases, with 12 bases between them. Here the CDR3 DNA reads TGTGCCAGCGAGTCGCAGGGGACCGGGGAGCTGTTTTTT. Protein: CASESQGTGELFF.

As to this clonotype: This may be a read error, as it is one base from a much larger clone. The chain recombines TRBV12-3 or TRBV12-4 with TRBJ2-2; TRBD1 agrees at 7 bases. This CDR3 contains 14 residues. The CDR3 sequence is CACSLDRDTGELFF. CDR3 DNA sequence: TGTGCCTGCAGTTTAGACAGGGACACCGGGGAGCTGTTTTTT.

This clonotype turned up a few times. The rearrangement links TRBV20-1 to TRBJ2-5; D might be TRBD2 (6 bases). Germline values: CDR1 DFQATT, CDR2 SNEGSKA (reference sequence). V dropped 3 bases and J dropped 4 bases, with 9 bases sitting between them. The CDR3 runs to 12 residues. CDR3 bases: TGCAGTGCTAGTGTGGAGGGAGAGACCCAGTACTTC. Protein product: CSASVEGETQYF.

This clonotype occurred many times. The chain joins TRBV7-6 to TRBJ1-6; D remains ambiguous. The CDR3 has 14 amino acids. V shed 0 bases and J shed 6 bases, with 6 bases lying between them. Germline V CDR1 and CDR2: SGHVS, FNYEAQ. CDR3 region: CASSLADLNSPLHF. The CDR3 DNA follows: TGTGCCAGCAGCTTAGCGGACCTTAATTCACCCCTCCACTTT.

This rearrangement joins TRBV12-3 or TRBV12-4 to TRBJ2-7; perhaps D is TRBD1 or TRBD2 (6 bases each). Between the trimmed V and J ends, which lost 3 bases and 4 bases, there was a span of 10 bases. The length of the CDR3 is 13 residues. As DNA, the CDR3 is TGTGCCAGCAGTTTCGAGGGGGGATACGAGCAGTACTTC. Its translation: CASSFEGGYEQYF.

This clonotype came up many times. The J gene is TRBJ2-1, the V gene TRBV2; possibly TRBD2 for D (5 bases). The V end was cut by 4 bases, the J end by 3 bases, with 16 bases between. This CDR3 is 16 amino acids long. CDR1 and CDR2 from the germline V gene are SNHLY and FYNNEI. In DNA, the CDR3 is TGTGCCAGCAGTGCGTATGGCCGGGAAGGCTACAATGAGCAGTTCTTC. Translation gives CASSAYGREGYNEQFF.